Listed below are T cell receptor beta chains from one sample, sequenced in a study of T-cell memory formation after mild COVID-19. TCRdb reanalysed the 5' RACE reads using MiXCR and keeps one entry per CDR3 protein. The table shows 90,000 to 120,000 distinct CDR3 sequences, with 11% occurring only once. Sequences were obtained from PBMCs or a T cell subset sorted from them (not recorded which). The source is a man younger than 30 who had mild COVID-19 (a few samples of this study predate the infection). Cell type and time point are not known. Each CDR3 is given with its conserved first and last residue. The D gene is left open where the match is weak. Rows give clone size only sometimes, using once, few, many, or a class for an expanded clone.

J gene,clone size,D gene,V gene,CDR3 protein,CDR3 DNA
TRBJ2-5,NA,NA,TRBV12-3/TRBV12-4,CASSSRGGGRSRKTQYF,TGTGCCAGCAGCTCTAGGGGGGGAGGGCGATCTAGAAAGACCCAGTACTTC
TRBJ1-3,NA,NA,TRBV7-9,CASSFLGVDWDSGNTIYF,TGTGCCAGCAGCTTTTTAGGGGTTGACTGGGACTCTGGAAACACCATATATTTT
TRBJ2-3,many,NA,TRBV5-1,CASSFGGSGTDTQYF,TGCGCCAGCAGCTTCGGGGGATCGGGCACAGATACGCAGTATTTT
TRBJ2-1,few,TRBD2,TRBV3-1,CASSQYPLAGETYNEQFF,TGTGCCAGCAGCCAATACCCACTAGCGGGGGAGACATACAATGAGCAGTTCTTC
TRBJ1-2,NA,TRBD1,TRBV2,CASSDPGQGANGYTF,TGTGCCAGCAGTGACCCGGGACAGGGGGCGAATGGCTACACCTTC
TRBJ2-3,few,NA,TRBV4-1,CASSQIVPDTQYF,TGCGCCAGCAGCCAAATCGTTCCAGATACGCAGTATTTT
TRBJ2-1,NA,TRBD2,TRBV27,CASRSSGVQSYNEQFF,TGTGCCAGTAGGTCTAGCGGGGTACAAAGCTACAATGAGCAGTTCTTC
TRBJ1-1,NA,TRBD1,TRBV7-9,CASSSPGGADTEAFF,TGTGCCAGCAGCTCTCCAGGGGGCGCAGACACTGAAGCTTTCTTT
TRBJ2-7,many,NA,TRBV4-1,CASSYRTKYEQYF,TGCGCCAGCAGCTACCGGACGAAATACGAGCAGTACTTC
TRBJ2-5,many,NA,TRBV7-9,CASSLPAQSWETQYF,TGTGCCAGCAGCTTACCGGCGCAGAGTTGGGAGACCCAGTACTTC
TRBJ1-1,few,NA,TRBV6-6,CASTLGGVTEAFF,TGTGCCAGCACCCTGGGGGGTGTCACTGAAGCTTTCTTT
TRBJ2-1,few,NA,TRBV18,CASSPRGQSSYNEQFF,TGTGCCAGCTCACCACGCGGACAGAGCTCCTACAATGAGCAGTTCTTC
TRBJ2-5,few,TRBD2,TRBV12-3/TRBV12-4,CASSGGYQETQYF,TGTGCCAGCAGCGGGGGGTACCAAGAGACCCAGTACTTC
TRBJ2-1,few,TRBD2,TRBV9,CASSEGRGDEQFF,TGTGCCAGCAGCGAGGGCCGGGGGGATGAGCAGTTCTTC
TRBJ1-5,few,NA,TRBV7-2,CASSSIGQGVDQPQHF,TGTGCCAGCAGCTCTATCGGGCAGGGAGTAGATCAGCCCCAGCATTTT
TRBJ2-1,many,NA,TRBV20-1,CSASIPAYNEQFF,TGCAGTGCTAGTATCCCTGCCTACAATGAGCAGTTCTTC
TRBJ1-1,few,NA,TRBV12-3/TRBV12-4,CASSFSGLDPLNTEAFF,TGTGCCAGCAGTTTTTCGGGGCTTGACCCGCTGAACACTGAAGCTTTCTTT
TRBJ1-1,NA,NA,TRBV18,CASSQQGLNTEAFF,TGTGCCAGCTCACAACAGGGCCTGAACACTGAAGCTTTCTTT
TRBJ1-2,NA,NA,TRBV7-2,CASIPTMANYGYTF,TGTGCCAGCATACCCACGATGGCTAACTATGGCTACACCTTC
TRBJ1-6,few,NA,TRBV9,CASSVGLQPNSPLHF,TGTGCCAGCAGCGTAGGACTACAGCCTAATTCACCCCTCCACTTT
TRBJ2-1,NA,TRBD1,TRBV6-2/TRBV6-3,CASGPWTGNNEQFF,TGTGCCAGCGGCCCGTGGACAGGGAACAATGAGCAGTTCTTC
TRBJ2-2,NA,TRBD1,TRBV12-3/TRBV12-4,CASSFWKGTGYTGELFF,TGTGCCAGCAGCTTTTGGAAGGGGACAGGGTACACCGGGGAGCTGTTTTTT
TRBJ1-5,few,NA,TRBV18,CASSPTGVGDQPQHF,TGTGCCAGCTCCCCCACTGGGGTCGGCGATCAGCCCCAGCATTTT
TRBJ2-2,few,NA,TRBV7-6,CATLGGVGTGELFF,TGTGCCACCCTCGGAGGAGTAGGGACCGGGGAGCTGTTTTTT
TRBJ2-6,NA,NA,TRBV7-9,CASSLVQGGPSGANVLTF,TGTGCCAGCAGCTTAGTCCAGGGTGGGCCCTCTGGGGCCAACGTCCTGACTTTC
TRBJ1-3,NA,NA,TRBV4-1,CASSQVMLEAVSGNTIYF,TGCGCCAGCAGCCAGGTGATGTTGGAGGCCGTCTCTGGAAACACCATATATTTT
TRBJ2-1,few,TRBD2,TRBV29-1,CSVRGTSFEQFF,TGCAGCGTCCGAGGGACTAGCTTTGAGCAGTTCTTC
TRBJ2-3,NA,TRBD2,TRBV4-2,CAGCGTSELDTQYF,TGTGCCGGGTGCGGGACTAGCGAATTAGATACGCAGTATTTT
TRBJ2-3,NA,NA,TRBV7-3,CASSFLITDTQYF,TGTGCCAGCAGCTTCTTGATCACAGATACGCAGTATTTT
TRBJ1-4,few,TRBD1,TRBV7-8,CASSLGQGPEKLFF,TGTGCCAGCAGCTTAGGACAGGGTCCCGAAAAACTGTTTTTT
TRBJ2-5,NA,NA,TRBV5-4,CASRITGGEETQYF,TGTGCCAGCAGAATTACAGGGGGGGAAGAGACCCAGTACTTC
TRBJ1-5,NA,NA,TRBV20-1,CSARPHGNQPQHF,TGCAGTGCTAGACCCCACGGCAATCAGCCCCAGCATTTT
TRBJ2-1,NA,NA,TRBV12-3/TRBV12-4,CASRDTGTYNEQFF,TGTGCCAGCAGGGATACAGGGACCTACAATGAGCAGTTCTTC
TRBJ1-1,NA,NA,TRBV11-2,CASSFAGEEFF,TGTGCCAGCAGCTTTGCAGGAGAGGAGTTCTTT
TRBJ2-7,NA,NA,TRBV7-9,CASSPTVSYEQYF,TGTGCCAGCAGCCCCACGGTTTCCTACGAGCAGTACTTC